These 2 T cell receptor beta chains were sequenced from one sample in a study of blood T cells in healthy people across ages (dated by TCRdb to about 2015). Library preparation used 5' RACE. The sequencer listed for this sample is Illumina HiSeq 2500. A second about 6 to 11 cycle PCR used a sample-barcoded 5' primer and a J-beta primer mix. Using fastp at Q25 and MiXCR, TCRdb reprocessed the public reads and kept productive beta chains. Rows matching on CDR3 protein sequence are summarized as one entry with the most common DNA and genes. Recorded for this sample are 800,000 or so distinct CDR3 sequences; about 46% of them occurred a single time. Of the sample, less than 20% falls within the top ten clones. Sequencing was performed on blood. The receptors come from a man aged 80 or over in good health.

The chain combines TRBV7-2 with TRBJ1-1, with D tentatively TRBD1 (5 bases). Germline lookup yields CDR1 SGHTA and CDR2 FQGNSA. The CDR3 loop spans 16 amino acids. V shed 3 bases and J shed 1 base, with 15 bases lying between them. The CDR3 loop reads CASSFYKGRANTEAFF. The CDR3 DNA sequence: TGTGCCAGCAGCTTTTATAAGGGACGGGCGAACACTGAAGCTTTCTTT.

The count of this clonotype is one. The rearrangement joins TRBV20-1 to TRBJ1-5, with D perhaps matching TRBD1 (6 bases). Germline V gene sequence: CDR1 DFQATT, CDR2 SNEGSKA (reference sequence). Trimming removed 3 bases from V and 5 bases from J, with 17 bases in between. The CDR3 consists of 15 residues. This CDR3 reads CSASQGRGSDQPQHF. The CDR3 DNA reads as TGCAGTGCTAGTCAGGGTAGGGGGTCTGATCAGCCCCAGCATTTT.